Listed below are T cell receptor beta chains from one sample, sequenced in a study of control samples from healthy donors and cancer patients. Repertoires were generated with immunoSEQ multiplex PCR, while TCRdb's copy carries only in-frame clones and drops some. The sample shows 350,000 to 450,000 clones, around 90% of them seen only once. Source material: PBMCs. The origin of the receptors is a man aged 35 to 55 with head and neck cancer. Each CDR3 is given with its conserved first and last residue.

TRBJ2-1 | TRBV2 | CASRGRLLAGYNEQFF
TRBJ1-6 | TRBV27 | CASSLSPLYNSPLHF
TRBJ2-1 | TRBV5-4 | CASSLVRGTSGLNEQFF
TRBJ2-7 | TRBV7-9 | CASTTPEDPYEQYF
TRBJ1-1 | TRBV7-2 | CASSAATGSTEAFF
TRBJ2-3 | TRBV10-2 | CASSEYRSQILGHF
TRBJ1-2 | TRBV9 | CASSVDQARADGYTF
TRBJ2-7 | TRBV5-1 | CASSLGFKEVAYEQYF
TRBJ1-5 | TRBV7-8 | CASSWGGGYSNQPQHF
TRBJ2-3 | TRBV18 | CASSPIPDTQYF
TRBJ1-1 | TRBV5-4 | CASSLVSTLTEAFF
TRBJ2-3 | TRBV7-3 | CASSSGLAGVADTQYF
TRBJ2-7 | TRBV11-1 | CASSLGTSGLGEQYF
TRBJ2-7 | TRBV11-2 | CASSLSSGSSYEQYF
TRBJ2-1 | TRBV28 | CASSLLANAGGSSYNEQFF
TRBJ2-3 | TRBV3-1/TRBV3-2 | CASSQVFLPSTDTQYF
TRBJ2-5 | TRBV6-5 | CASSYPPQETQYF
TRBJ1-1 | TRBV11-3 | CASSPRQGELAFF
TRBJ1-5 | TRBV15 | CATSQDRGGQPQHF
TRBJ2-3 | TRBV27 | CASSLRGTGHAQYF
TRBJ1-2 | TRBV7-8 | CASSLLRGGYTF
TRBJ2-3 | TRBV6-4 | CASSDRRNRGLTDTQYF
TRBJ2-5 | TRBV7-2 | CASSAGTRQETQYF
TRBJ2-3 | TRBV5-1 | CASSGHVELGMGDTQYF
TRBJ2-7 | TRBV7-9 | CASSAPGTGFYEQYF
TRBJ1-5 | TRBV28 | CASSGGSNQPQHF
TRBJ1-4 | TRBV15 | CATSREDRADEKLFF
TRBJ1-2 | TRBV6-1 | CASSEAFGVNYGYTF
TRBJ2-2 | TRBV14 | CASSQAPGTFTGELFF
TRBJ1-5 | TRBV3-1/TRBV3-2 | CASSKRGVQPQHF
TRBJ1-5 | TRBV6-6 | CASNFGQGSVHRPQHF
TRBJ2-7 | TRBV27 | CASTSAGTEGPRSYEQYF
TRBJ1-6 | TRBV11-1 | CASSLRTDNSPLHF
TRBJ1-1 | TRBV19 | CASRFLRNTEAFF
TRBJ1-2 | TRBV7-2 | CASSARTNYGYTF
TRBJ2-1 | TRBV11-2 | CASSFTGPDNEQFF
TRBJ1-2 | TRBV28 | CASSLAGGLANYGYTF
TRBJ1-5 | TRBV5-5 | CASSLVQGGPNQPQHF
TRBJ2-1 | TRBV29-1 | CSVGAPGLAGREGQFF
TRBJ1-1 | TRBV7-9 | CASSFGSVTEAFF
TRBJ1-6 | TRBV5-4 | CASSFLLDSYNSPLHF
TRBJ2-3 | TRBV9 | CASSVDPDTLDTQYF
TRBJ1-2 | TRBV4-1 | CASSQGTDGYTF
TRBJ2-3 | TRBV7-3 | CASSLLAGHPSTDTQYF
TRBJ1-3 | TRBV7-2 | CASSPDRGRDTIYF
TRBJ1-2 | TRBV3-1/TRBV3-2 | CASSRDYGYTF
TRBJ2-1 | TRBV5-1 | CASSPGGGYNEQFF
TRBJ1-1 | TRBV5-1 | CASSPDRTGRFTEAFF
TRBJ2-7 | TRBV27 | CASSFTGGLPDEQYF
TRBJ2-3 | TRBV4-3 | CASSLIRGDTDTQYF
TRBJ1-2 | TRBV7-3 | CASSPRTGSNYGYTF
TRBJ1-4 | TRBV27 | CASSASTGGGKLFF
TRBJ1-3 | TRBV20-1 | CSASTGNTIYF
TRBJ1-1 | TRBV6-5 | CASSSPTENTEAFF
TRBJ1-5 | TRBV6-4 | CASSVQGGQPQHF
TRBJ1-5 | TRBV6-1 | CASSEIGFQPQHF
TRBJ1-5 | TRBV19 | CASSIGAGDQPQHF
TRBJ2-7 | TRBV7-9 | CASSLGGPLGEQYF
TRBJ1-2 | TRBV5-1 | CASSPDRPNYGYTF